This TCR beta chain was sequenced during a study of cytomegalovirus exposure and HLA in healthy donors. Study-level points and caveats: Researchers reported that three CMV-associated chains were confirmed in vitro as CMV antigen-specific. Reported performance of the classifier showed diagnosis of cytomegalovirus status with high specificity and sensitivity.

Using immunoSEQ multiplex PCR, the repertoire was profiled, and TCRdb retains in-frame clones only, with some absent. This sample carries 250,000 or so clones, 85% to 90% of them seen once, and the ten largest clones take 0.37%. On this clone itself: Its matching antigen is unknown.

CDR3 length equals 13 residues. V dropped 2 bases and J dropped 9 bases, with 13 bases sitting between them. Germline CDR1 reads MNHNS; CDR2 reads SASEGT. The TCR sequence derives from a young woman in good health and CMV-seronegative. Sequenced: PBMCs. The rearrangement uses TRBV6-1 and TRBJ1-1; D is undetermined. The chain's CDR3 is CASSELSGLQAFF. The DNA of the CDR3 is TGTGCCAGCAGTGAATTAAGCGGGCTCCAAGCTTTCTTT.